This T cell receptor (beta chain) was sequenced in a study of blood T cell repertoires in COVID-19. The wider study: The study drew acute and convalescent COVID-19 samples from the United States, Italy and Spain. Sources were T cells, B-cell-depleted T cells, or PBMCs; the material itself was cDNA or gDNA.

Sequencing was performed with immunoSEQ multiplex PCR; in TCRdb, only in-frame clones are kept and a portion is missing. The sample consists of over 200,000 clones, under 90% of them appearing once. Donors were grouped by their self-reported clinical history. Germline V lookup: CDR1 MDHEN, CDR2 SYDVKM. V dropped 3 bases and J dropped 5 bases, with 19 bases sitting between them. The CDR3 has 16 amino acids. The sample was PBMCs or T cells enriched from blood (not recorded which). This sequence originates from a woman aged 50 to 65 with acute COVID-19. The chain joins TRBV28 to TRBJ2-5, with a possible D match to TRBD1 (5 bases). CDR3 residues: CASSFPPSVSGETQYF. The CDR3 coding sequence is TGTGCCAGCAGTTTTCCCCCCAGCGTCTCAGGGGAGACCCAGTACTTC.